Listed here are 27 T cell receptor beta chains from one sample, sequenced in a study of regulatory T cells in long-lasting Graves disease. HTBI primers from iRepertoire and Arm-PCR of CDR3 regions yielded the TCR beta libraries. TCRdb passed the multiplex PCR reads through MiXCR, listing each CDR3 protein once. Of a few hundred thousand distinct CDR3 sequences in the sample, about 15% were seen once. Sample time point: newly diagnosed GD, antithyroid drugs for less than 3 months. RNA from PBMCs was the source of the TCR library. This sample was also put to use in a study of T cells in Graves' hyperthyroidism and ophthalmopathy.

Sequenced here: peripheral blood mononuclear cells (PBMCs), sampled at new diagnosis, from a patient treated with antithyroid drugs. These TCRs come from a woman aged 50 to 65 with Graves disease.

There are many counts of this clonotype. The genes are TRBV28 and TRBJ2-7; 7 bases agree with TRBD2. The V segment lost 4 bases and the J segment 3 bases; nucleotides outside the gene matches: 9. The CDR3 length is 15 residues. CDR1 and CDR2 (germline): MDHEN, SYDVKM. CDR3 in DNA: TGTGCCAGCAGTTCCCCCGGCAGCGGGAACTACGAGCAGTACTTC. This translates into CASSSPGSGNYEQYF.

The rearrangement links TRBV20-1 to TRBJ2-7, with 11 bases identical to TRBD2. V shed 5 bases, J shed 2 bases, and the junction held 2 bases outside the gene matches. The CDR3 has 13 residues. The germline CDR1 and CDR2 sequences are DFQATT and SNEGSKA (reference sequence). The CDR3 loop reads CSALSGRAYEQYF. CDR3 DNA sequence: TGCAGTGCTCTTAGCGGGAGGGCCTACGAGCAGTACTTC.

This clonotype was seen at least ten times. CDR3 DNA sequence: TGTGCCAGCAGTGCTATGCGGCGCAAGCGAGGGTCCTACGAGCAGTACTTC. Translated: CASSAMRRKRGSYEQYF. The chain is built from TRBV28 and TRBJ2-7, with D perhaps TRBD2 (5 bases). There are 17 residues in the CDR3. V lost 5 bases, J lost 1 base, and 21 bases lay in between. The germline V gene has CDR1 MDHEN and CDR2 SYDVKM.

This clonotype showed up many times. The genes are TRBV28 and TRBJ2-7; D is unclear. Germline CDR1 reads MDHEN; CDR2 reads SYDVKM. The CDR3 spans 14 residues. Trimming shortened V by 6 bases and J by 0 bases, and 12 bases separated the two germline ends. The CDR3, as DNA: TGTGCCAGCAGGCTAGGGCCTGCCTCCTACGAGCAGTACTTC. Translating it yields CASRLGPASYEQYF. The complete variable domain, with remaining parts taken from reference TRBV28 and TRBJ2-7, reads DVKVTQSSRYLVKRTGEKVFLECVQDMDHENMFWYRQDPGLGLRLIYFSYDVKMKEKGDIPEGYSVSREKKERFSLILESASTNQTSMYLCASRLGPASYEQYFGPGTRLTVT.

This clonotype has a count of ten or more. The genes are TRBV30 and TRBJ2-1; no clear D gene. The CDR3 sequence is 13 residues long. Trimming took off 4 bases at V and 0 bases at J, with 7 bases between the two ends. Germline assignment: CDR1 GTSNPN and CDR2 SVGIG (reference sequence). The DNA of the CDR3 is TGTGCCTGGAACCTCCGCTCCTACAATGAGCAGTTCTTC. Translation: CAWNLRSYNEQFF.

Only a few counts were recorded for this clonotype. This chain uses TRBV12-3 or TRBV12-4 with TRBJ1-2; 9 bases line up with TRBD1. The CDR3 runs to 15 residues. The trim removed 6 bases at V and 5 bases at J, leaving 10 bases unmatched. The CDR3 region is CASSSRQGGSYGYTF. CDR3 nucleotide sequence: TGTGCCAGCAGCTCCCGACAGGGGGGTAGTTATGGCTACACCTTC.

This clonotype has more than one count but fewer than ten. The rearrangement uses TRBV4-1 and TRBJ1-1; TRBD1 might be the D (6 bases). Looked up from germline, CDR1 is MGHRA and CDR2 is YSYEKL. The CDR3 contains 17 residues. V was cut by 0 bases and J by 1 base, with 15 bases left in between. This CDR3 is CASSQDTRGGKNTEAFF. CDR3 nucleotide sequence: TGCGCCAGCAGCCAAGATACCCGGGGGGGCAAGAACACTGAAGCTTTCTTT.

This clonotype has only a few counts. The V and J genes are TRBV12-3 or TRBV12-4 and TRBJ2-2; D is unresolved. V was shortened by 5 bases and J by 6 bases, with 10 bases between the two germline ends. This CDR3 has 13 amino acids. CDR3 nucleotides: TGTGCCAGCAGTGTGGCGGCCTCCGGGGAGCTGTTTTTT. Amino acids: CASSVAASGELFF.

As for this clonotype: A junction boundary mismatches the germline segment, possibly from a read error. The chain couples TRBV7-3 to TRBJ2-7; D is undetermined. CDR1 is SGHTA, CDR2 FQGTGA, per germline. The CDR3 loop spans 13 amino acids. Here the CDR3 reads CAGSLGPSYEQYF. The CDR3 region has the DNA TGTGCCGGCAGCTTAGGCCCCAGCTACGAGCAGTACTTC. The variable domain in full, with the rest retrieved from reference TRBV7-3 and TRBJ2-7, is GAGVSQTPSNKVTEKGKYVELRCDPISGHTALYWYRQSLGQGPEFLIYFQGTGAADDSGLPNDRFFAVRPEGSVSTLKIQRTERGDSAVYLCAGSLGPSYEQYFGPGTRLTVT.

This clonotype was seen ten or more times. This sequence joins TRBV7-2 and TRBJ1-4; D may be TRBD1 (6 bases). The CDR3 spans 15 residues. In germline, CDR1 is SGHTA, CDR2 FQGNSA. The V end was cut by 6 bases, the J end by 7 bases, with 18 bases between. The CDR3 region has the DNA TGTGCCAGCAGTCCGAAAACAGGGTCTACTGAAAAACTGTTTTTT. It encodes CASSPKTGSTEKLFF.

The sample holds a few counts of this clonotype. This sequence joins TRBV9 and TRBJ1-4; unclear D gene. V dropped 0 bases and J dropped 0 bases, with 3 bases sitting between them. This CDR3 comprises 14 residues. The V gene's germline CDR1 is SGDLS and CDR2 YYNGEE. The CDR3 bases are TGTGCCAGCAGCGTAGCAGCAACTAATGAAAAACTGTTTTTT. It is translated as CASSVAATNEKLFF.

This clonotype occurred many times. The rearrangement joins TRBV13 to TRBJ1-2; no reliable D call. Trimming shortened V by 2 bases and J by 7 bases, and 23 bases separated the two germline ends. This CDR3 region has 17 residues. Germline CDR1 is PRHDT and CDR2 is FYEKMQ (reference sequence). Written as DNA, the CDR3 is TGTGCCAGCAGCTTATATTCGCCAGTCCCAGCGCACGGTGGCTACACCTTC. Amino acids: CASSLYSPVPAHGGYTF.

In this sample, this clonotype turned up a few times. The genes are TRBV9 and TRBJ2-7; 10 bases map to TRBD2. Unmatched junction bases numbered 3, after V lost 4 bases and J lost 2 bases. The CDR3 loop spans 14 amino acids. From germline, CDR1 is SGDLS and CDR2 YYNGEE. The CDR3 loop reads CASSKTSGPYEQYF. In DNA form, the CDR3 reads TGTGCCAGCAGCAAGACTAGCGGGCCCTACGAGCAGTACTTC.

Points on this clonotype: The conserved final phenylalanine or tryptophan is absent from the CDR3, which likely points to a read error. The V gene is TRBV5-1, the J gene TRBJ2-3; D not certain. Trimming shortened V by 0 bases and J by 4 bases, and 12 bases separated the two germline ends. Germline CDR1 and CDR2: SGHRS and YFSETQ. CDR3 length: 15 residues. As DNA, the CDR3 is TGCGCCAGCAGCTTGGGCCAGGTCGTCTCAGATACGCAGTATTCT. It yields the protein CASSLGQVVSDTQYS.

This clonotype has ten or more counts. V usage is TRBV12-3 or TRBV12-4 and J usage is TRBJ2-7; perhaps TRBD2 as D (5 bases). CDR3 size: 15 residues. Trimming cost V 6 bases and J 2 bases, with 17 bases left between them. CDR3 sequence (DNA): TGTGCCAGCAGCCCGTCCCGGGATCGGACCTACGAGCAGTACTTC. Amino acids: CASSPSRDRTYEQYF.

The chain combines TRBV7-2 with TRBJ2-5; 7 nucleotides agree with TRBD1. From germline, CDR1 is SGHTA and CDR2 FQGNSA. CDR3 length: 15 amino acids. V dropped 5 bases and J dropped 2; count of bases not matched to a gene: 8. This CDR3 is CASSLGGRVQETQYF. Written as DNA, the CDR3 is TGTGCCAGCAGCCTAGGGGGCCGGGTTCAAGAGACCCAGTACTTC.

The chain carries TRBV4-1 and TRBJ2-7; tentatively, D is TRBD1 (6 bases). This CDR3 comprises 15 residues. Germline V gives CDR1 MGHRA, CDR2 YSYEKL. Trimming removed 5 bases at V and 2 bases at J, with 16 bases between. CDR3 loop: CASSYEQGTTYEQYF. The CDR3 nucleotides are TGCGCCAGCAGCTATGAGCAGGGGACAACCTACGAGCAGTACTTC.

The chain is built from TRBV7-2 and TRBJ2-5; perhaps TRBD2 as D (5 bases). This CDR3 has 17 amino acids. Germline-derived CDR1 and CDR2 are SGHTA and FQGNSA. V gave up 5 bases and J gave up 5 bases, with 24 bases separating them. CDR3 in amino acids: CASSNCPLGIVGETQYF. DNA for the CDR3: TGTGCCAGCAGCAACTGCCCACTAGGGATTGTCGGGGAGACCCAGTACTTC.

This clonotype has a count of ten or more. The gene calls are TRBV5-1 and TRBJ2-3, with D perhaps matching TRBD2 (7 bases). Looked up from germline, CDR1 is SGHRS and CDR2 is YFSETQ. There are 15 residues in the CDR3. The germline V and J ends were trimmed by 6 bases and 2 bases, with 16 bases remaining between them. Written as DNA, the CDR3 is TGCGCCAGCACCCCGGGGGGCCAGGACACAGATACGCAGTATTTT. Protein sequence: CASTPGGQDTDTQYF.

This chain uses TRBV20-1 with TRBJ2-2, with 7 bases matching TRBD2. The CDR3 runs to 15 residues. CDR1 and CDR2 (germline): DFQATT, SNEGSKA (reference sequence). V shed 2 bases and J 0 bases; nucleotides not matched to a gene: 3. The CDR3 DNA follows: TGCAGTGCTAGACCGACTAGCCCGAACACCGGGGAGCTGTTTTTT. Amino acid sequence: CSARPTSPNTGELFF.

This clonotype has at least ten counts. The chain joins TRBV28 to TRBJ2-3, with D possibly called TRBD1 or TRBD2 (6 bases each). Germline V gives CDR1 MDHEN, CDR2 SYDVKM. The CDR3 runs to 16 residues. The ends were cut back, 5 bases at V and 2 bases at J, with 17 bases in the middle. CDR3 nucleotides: TGTGCCAGCAGTCCCCACGGGGGCGGGACCACAGATACGCAGTATTTT. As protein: CASSPHGGGTTDTQYF.

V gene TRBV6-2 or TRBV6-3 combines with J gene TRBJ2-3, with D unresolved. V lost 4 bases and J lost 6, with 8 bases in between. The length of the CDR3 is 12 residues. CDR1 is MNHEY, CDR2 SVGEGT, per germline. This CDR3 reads CASSSIPDTQYF. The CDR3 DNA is TGTGCCAGCAGTTCAATCCCTGATACGCAGTATTTT.

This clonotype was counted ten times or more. The CDR3 DNA sequence: TGTGCCATCGCCCCCCACCCGCCCCGGGACAGGGGAAGGAGCTCCTACAATGAGCAGTTCTTC. Translating it yields CAIAPHPPRDRGRSSYNEQFF. The genes are TRBV10-3 and TRBJ2-1; 10 nucleotides align to TRBD1. This CDR3 spans 21 amino acids. V shed 8 bases and J 0 bases; nucleotides not matched to a gene: 22. Germline V gene lookup returns CDR1 ENHRY and CDR2 SYGVKD.

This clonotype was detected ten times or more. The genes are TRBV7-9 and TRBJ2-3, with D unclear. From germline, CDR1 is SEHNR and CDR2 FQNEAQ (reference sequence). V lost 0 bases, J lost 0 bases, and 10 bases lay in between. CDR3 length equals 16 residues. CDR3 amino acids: CASSLAAQRSTDTQYF. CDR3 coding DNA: TGTGCCAGCAGCTTAGCGGCGCAACGGAGCACAGATACGCAGTATTTT.

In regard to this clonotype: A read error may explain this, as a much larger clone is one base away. The CDR3 protein is CSALTGSGVDTQYF. The CDR3 DNA is TGCAGTGCTCTGACAGGGTCTGGGGTAGATACCCAGTACTTC. V and J are TRBV20-1 and TRBJ2-5; 7 bases agree with TRBD1. CDR3 length equals 14 residues. The J segment lost 8 bases and the V segment lost 5 bases, leaving 14 bases of the junction unmatched. Looked up from germline, CDR1 is DFQATT and CDR2 is SNEGSKA (reference sequence).

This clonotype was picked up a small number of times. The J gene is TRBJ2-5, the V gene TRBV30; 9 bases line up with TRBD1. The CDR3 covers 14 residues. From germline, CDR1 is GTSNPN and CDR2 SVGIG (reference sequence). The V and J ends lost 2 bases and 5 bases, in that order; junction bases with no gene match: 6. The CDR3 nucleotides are TGTGCCTGGAGTCCAGGGACAGGGTTTGAGACCCAGTACTTC. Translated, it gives CAWSPGTGFETQYF.

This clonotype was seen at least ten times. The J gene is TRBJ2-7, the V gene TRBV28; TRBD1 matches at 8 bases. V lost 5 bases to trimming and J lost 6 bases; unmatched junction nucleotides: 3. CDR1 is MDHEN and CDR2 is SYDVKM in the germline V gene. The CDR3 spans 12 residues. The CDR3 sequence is CASSADRAEQYF. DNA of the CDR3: TGTGCCAGCAGTGCGGACAGGGCCGAGCAGTACTTC.